This passage covers 25 T cell receptor beta chains from one sample sequenced in a study of identical twins. TCRdb reanalysed the 5' RACE reads using MiXCR and keeps one entry per CDR3 protein. There are about 280,000 distinct CDR3 sequences in the sample; under 9% occur only once, and 2.1% lies in the top ten. These data also featured in a second study, about yellow fever vaccine responses in identical twins.

Sequences were obtained from memory (CD45RO+) T cells sorted from blood. Receptor source: a woman between 18 and 30 years old in good health.

This chain uses TRBV20-1 with TRBJ2-5; D is undetermined. CDR1 and CDR2 (germline): DFQATT, SNEGSKA (reference sequence). This CDR3 region has 11 residues. V lost 4 bases, J lost 4 bases, and 7 bases lay in between. The CDR3 loop reads CSAIATETQYF. The CDR3 DNA sequence: TGCAGTGCTATCGCGACAGAGACCCAGTACTTC.

The J gene is TRBJ2-1, the V gene TRBV3-1, with 9 bases lining up with TRBD1. Losses at the gene ends were 3 bases for V and 3 bases for J; bases not matched to a gene: 3. Looked up from germline, CDR1 is LGHDT and CDR2 is YNNKEL (reference sequence). CDR3 length: 15 residues. The CDR3 region has the DNA TGTGCCAGCAGCCACGACAGGGGGGGCTACAATGAGCAGTTCTTC. Its translation: CASSHDRGGYNEQFF.

The gene calls are TRBV9 and TRBJ2-7; 14 nucleotides match TRBD2. Germline V gene sequence: CDR1 SGDLS, CDR2 YYNGEE. V lost 4 bases, J lost 4 bases, and 4 bases stayed unmatched. There are 15 residues in the CDR3. The CDR3, as DNA: TGTGCCAGCAGCCCCGGACTAGCGGGAGGTTACGAGCAGTACTTC. Translation gives CASSPGLAGGYEQYF.

This clonotype has a count of ten or more. V is TRBV20-1 and J is TRBJ2-5; 12 nucleotides align to TRBD2. The germline gives CDR1 DFQATT, CDR2 SNEGSKA (reference sequence). CDR3 length equals 15 residues. V dropped 5 bases and J dropped 4; count of bases not matched to a gene: 8. The CDR3 is CSAQSSGGASETQYF. The CDR3 DNA reads TGCAGTGCTCAATCTAGCGGGGGGGCCTCAGAGACCCAGTACTTC.

This clonotype showed up just a few times. This chain links TRBV28 with TRBJ1-2, with 7 positions matching TRBD1. V shed 6 bases, J shed 5 bases, and the junction held 12 bases outside the gene matches. This CDR3 is built from 15 residues. In germline, CDR1 is MDHEN, CDR2 SYDVKM. CDR3 sequence (DNA): TGTGCCAGCAGCCCCGCCAACAGGGGTTTTTATGGCTACACCTTC. Translation gives CASSPANRGFYGYTF.

This clonotype was picked up many times. The chain employs TRBV7-9 and TRBJ1-5; 7 nucleotides line up with TRBD1. CDR3 length: 14 residues. The germline V gene encodes CDR1 SEHNR and CDR2 FQNEAQ (reference sequence). V shed 5 bases, J shed 3 bases, and the junction held 4 bases outside the gene matches. This CDR3 is CASSTTGNNQPQHF. The CDR3 region has the DNA TGTGCCAGCAGCACGACAGGGAACAATCAGCCCCAGCATTTT.

This clonotype was seen at least ten times. V is TRBV4-1 and J is TRBJ2-3; 11 nucleotides agree with TRBD2. V shed 2 bases and J 4 bases; nucleotides not matched to a gene: 14. Germline values: CDR1 MGHRA, CDR2 YSYEKL. This CDR3 has 19 residues. DNA for the CDR3: TGCGCCAGCAGCCAACCACCCCTAGCTAGCGGGGGGCCTCCAGATACGCAGTATTTT. Its translation: CASSQPPLASGGPPDTQYF.

This clonotype was picked up a small number of times. The chain recombines TRBV7-8 with TRBJ2-1, with D possibly TRBD1 on 6 matching bases. The CDR3 consists of 14 residues. Germline V lookup: CDR1 SGHVS, CDR2 FQNEAQ. Between the trimmed V and J ends, which lost 1 base and 7 bases, there was a span of 11 bases. This CDR3 is CASSLVPGANEQFF. CDR3 coding DNA: TGTGCCAGCAGCTTAGTTCCAGGGGCAAATGAGCAGTTCTTC.

In its sample, this clonotype was seen a few times. The gene calls are TRBV19 and TRBJ2-2; 7 bases align to TRBD2. Germline CDR1 and CDR2: LNHDA and SQIVND (reference sequence). Unmatched junction bases numbered 3, after V lost 5 bases and J lost 0 bases. CDR3 length: 15 amino acids. This CDR3 is CASSETSPNTGELFF. The CDR3 nucleotides are TGTGCCAGTAGTGAGACTAGCCCGAACACCGGGGAGCTGTTTTTT. Combining the CDR3 with reference TRBV19 and TRBJ2-2 gives the whole variable domain DGGITQSPKYLFRKEGQNVTLSCEQNLNHDAMYWYRQDPGQGLRLIYYSQIVNDFQKGDIAEGYSVSREKKESFPLTVTSAQKNPTAFYLCASSETSPNTGELFFGEGSRLTVL.

Comment on this clonotype: This may stem from a read error, because a much larger clone lies one nucleotide away. The chain joins TRBV20-1 to TRBJ2-5; either TRBD1 or TRBD2 may fit D (5 bases each). This CDR3 comprises 18 residues. Germline V gives CDR1 DFQATT, CDR2 SNEGSKA (reference sequence). CDR3 in amino acids: CCARGAGSQVSIQETQYF. The CDR3 DNA reads TGCTGTGCTAGAGGGGCAGGGTCTCAAGTTTCCATCCAAGAGACCCAGTACTTC.

At least ten counts were recorded for this clonotype. The gene calls are TRBV20-1 and TRBJ2-5; 9 bases are shared with TRBD2. V dropped 8 bases and J dropped 2; count of bases not matched to a gene: 9. The CDR3 runs 14 residues. CDR1 is DFQATT and CDR2 is SNEGSKA in the germline V gene (reference sequence). CDR3 DNA: TGCAGTCCGGGTAGCGGGGGCGATCAAGAGACCCAGTACTTC. It is translated as CSPGSGGDQETQYF.

The V call is TRBV5-1, the J call TRBJ2-1; D might be TRBD1 or TRBD2, each matching 5 bases. V lost 4 bases and J 3 bases, leaving 14 bases between the germline ends. This CDR3 has 15 residues. Germline lookup yields CDR1 SGHRS and CDR2 YFSETQ. CDR3 bases: TGCGCCAGCAGCGCCGGGACGCTTCACTACAATGAGCAGTTCTTC. Translation: CASSAGTLHYNEQFF.

There are a few counts of this clonotype. The chain carries TRBV11-1 and TRBJ2-1; 11 positions match TRBD2. The CDR3 loop spans 20 amino acids. The J segment lost 0 bases and the V segment lost 5 bases, leaving 15 bases of the junction unmatched. Germline CDR1 reads SGHAT; CDR2 reads FQDESV (reference sequence). CDR3 nucleotide sequence: TGTGCCAGCAGCCGTAGGCCCAATAGCGGGAGGGCGCCCTCCTACAATGAGCAGTTCTTC. It encodes CASSRRPNSGRAPSYNEQFF.

With regard to this clonotype: A read error may account for a junction end that differs from germline. The rearrangement links TRBV7-6 to TRBJ1-5; D uncertain. The CDR3 is 14 amino acids. Germline V CDR1 and CDR2: SGHVS, FNYEAQ. This CDR3 reads CAGSLIWGGQPQHF. Here the CDR3 DNA reads TGTGCCGGCAGCTTAATTTGGGGTGGACAGCCCCAGCATTTT.

In this sample, this clonotype turned up many times. The rearrangement links TRBV14 to TRBJ2-1; 8 bases are a match to TRBD2. This CDR3 has 14 residues. Per the germline V gene, CDR1 is SGHDN and CDR2 is FVKESK. Trimming at V came to 5 bases and at J to 6 bases, leaving 6 bases not matched to a gene. This chain's CDR3 is CASSSGLAGNEQFF. The CDR3 region has the DNA TGTGCCAGCAGCTCTGGACTAGCCGGCAATGAGCAGTTCTTC. The full variable domain, rest sourced from reference TRBV14 and TRBJ2-1, is EAGVTQFPSHSVIEKGQTVTLRCDPISGHDNLYWYRRVMGKEIKFLLHFVKESKQDESGMPNNRFLAERTGGTYSTLKVQPAELEDSGVYFCASSSGLAGNEQFFGPGTRLTVL.

The rearrangement joins TRBV9 to TRBJ2-1; TRBD2 might be the D (6 bases). Deletions cut 0 bases from V and 4 bases from J, with 14 bases between. Germline V gene lookup returns CDR1 SGDLS and CDR2 YYNGEE. The CDR3 covers 16 residues. In DNA form, the CDR3 reads TGTGCCAGCAGCGTAGGTATGGGAGGTGCGTACAATGAGCAGTTCTTC. It encodes CASSVGMGGAYNEQFF.

This clonotype was seen at least ten times. The V gene is TRBV28, the J gene TRBJ1-2; D uncertain. V lost 2 bases and J lost 1, with 2 bases in between. The CDR3 loop spans 12 amino acids. CDR1 and CDR2 from the germline V gene are MDHEN and SYDVKM. The CDR3 protein is CASSLVNYGYTF. The CDR3, as DNA: TGTGCCAGCAGTTTAGTTAACTATGGCTACACCTTC.

The V call is TRBV10-2, the J call TRBJ2-5; D is undetermined. The CDR3 runs to 9 residues. Germline lookup yields CDR1 WSHSY and CDR2 SAAADI. The germline V and J ends were trimmed by 8 bases and 9 bases, with 7 bases remaining between them. In DNA, the CDR3 is TGCGCCAGCGGCCCGTCCCAGTACTTC. It yields the protein CASGPSQYF.

The sample holds a few counts of this clonotype. The chain links TRBV20-1 to TRBJ1-4; 7 nucleotides line up with TRBD1. The CDR3 length is 15 residues. The germline V gene encodes CDR1 DFQATT and CDR2 SNEGSKA (reference sequence). J was trimmed by 7 bases and V by 2 bases; bases with no gene match: 10. The DNA of the CDR3 is TGCAGTGCTAGATCACAGACAGGGCCCGGTGAAAAACTGTTTTTT. Protein product: CSARSQTGPGEKLFF.

The chain recombines TRBV7-8 with TRBJ2-1; no definite D call. CDR1 and CDR2 (germline): SGHVS, FQNEAQ. V was cut by 1 base and J by 1 base, with 8 bases left in between. The CDR3 covers 15 residues. CDR3 sequence reads: CASSLELGSYNEQFF. CDR3 in DNA: TGTGCCAGCAGCTTAGAGTTAGGGTCCTACAATGAGCAGTTCTTC. Full variable domain (outside the CDR3, taken from reference TRBV7-8 and TRBJ2-1): GAGVSQSPRYKVAKRGQDVALRCDPISGHVSLFWYQQALGQGPEFLTYFQNEAQLDKSGLPSDRFFAERPEGSVSTLKIQRTQQEDSAVYLCASSLELGSYNEQFFGPGTRLTVL.

This clonotype was seen a handful of times. This sequence joins TRBV20-1 and TRBJ2-1; D unclear. The CDR3 extends over 18 amino acids. Germline loops: CDR1 DFQATT, CDR2 SNEGSKA (reference sequence). V was cut by 5 bases and J by 4 bases, with 27 bases left in between. The DNA of the CDR3 is TGCAGTGCTCTCCCCCCCCCCATGAGGAAAGGACGTTACAATGAGCAGTTCTTC. It is translated as CSALPPPMRKGRYNEQFF.

This clonotype has a count of ten or more. The chain has TRBV4-2 and TRBJ2-3; D is perhaps TRBD2 (5 bases). V was pared by 9 bases and J by 4 bases, with 17 bases between. The germline CDR1 and CDR2 sequences are LGHNA and YNFKEQ. The CDR3 is made up of 14 amino acids. The CDR3 here is CASYRAGVSDTQYF. The CDR3 DNA is TGTGCCAGTTATAGGGCCGGGGTCTCAGATACGCAGTATTTT.

The table lists this clonotype with many counts. The genes are TRBV5-1 and TRBJ2-5; weak D call: TRBD1 (5 bases). Per the germline V gene, CDR1 is SGHRS and CDR2 is YFSETQ. Trimming cost V 4 bases and J 2 bases, with 18 bases left between them. The CDR3 is made up of 16 amino acids. CDR3 sequence: CASSLGKGVPQETQYF. The CDR3 DNA reads TGCGCCAGCAGCCTGGGTAAAGGGGTACCTCAAGAGACCCAGTACTTC.

V usage is TRBV20-1 and J usage is TRBJ2-1; 15 positions agree with TRBD2. CDR3 size: 17 residues. CDR1 and CDR2 from the germline V gene are DFQATT and SNEGSKA (reference sequence). With V trimmed by 0 bases and J by 6 bases, 6 bases remained unmatched. The CDR3 DNA is TGCAGTGCTAGAGATTGGAAGGGACTAGCGGGGGGCAATGAGCAGTTCTTC. Amino acids: CSARDWKGLAGGNEQFF.

The chain has TRBV6-1 and TRBJ1-4; D is ambiguous. CDR1 is MNHNS, CDR2 SASEGT, per germline. The CDR3 runs 15 residues. Trimming cost V 2 bases and J 4 bases, with 11 bases left between them. The CDR3: CASSELSGRNEKLFF. In DNA form, the CDR3 reads TGTGCCAGCAGTGAACTCAGCGGGCGTAATGAAAAACTGTTTTTT.